What follows are 25 T cell receptor beta chains derived from one specimen sequenced in a study of blood T cell repertoires in COVID-19. Repertoires were generated with immunoSEQ multiplex PCR, while TCRdb's copy carries only in-frame clones and drops some. The sample includes some 170,000 clones, 87% of them seen just once. Sequencing input: peripheral blood. The receptors stem from a woman in her fifties or sixties with acute or convalescent COVID-19.

V and J are TRBV27 and TRBJ1-3; D is perhaps TRBD1 (5 bases). The CDR3 has 14 residues. V was pared by 5 bases and J by 8 bases, with 16 bases between. Germline values: CDR1 MNHEY, CDR2 SMNVEV (reference sequence). In DNA, the CDR3 is TGTGCCAGCAGTCCTAGACAGAGATCGGACACCATATATTTT. This codes for CASSPRQRSDTIYF.

The chain couples TRBV6-5 to TRBJ2-1; D is perhaps TRBD2 (6 bases). The CDR3 has 13 residues. CDR1 MNHEY and CDR2 SVGAGI come from the germline V gene. Trimming took 4 bases from V and 5 from J, leaving 9 bases between them. Here the CDR3 reads CASSWGVDNEQFF. Written as DNA, the CDR3 is TGTGCCAGCAGTTGGGGGGTCGACAATGAGCAGTTCTTC.

This clone was observed a single time. This rearrangement joins TRBV7-2 to TRBJ1-1, with TRBD1 identical over 7 bases. The CDR3 consists of 14 residues. V lost 5 bases to trimming and J lost 5 bases; unmatched junction nucleotides: 8. Germline V gene data show CDR1 as SGHTA and CDR2 as FQGNSA. CDR3 nucleotides: TGTGCCAGCAGCACGCAGGGGGTTGGGACTGAAGCTTTCTTT. Protein: CASSTQGVGTEAFF. Drawing the rest from reference TRBV7-2 and TRBJ1-1, the complete variable domain is GAGVSQSPSNKVTEKGKDVELRCDPISGHTALYWYRQSLGQGLEFLIYFQGNSAPDKSGLPSDRFSAERTGGSVSTLTIQRTQQEDSAVYLCASSTQGVGTEAFFGQGTRLTVV.

The chain uses TRBV7-8 and TRBJ2-2; 10 bases line up with TRBD2. The germline gives CDR1 SGHVS, CDR2 FQNEAQ. This CDR3 is 17 amino acids long. The ends lost 3 bases at V and 2 bases at J; junction bases unmatched: 6. The CDR3 region has the DNA TGTGCCAGCAGCTTTGGACTAGCGGACAAAAACACCGGGGAGCTGTTTTTT. Translation: CASSFGLADKNTGELFF.

The chain combines TRBV6-5 with TRBJ2-5, with a tentative D call TRBD2 (6 bases). Trimming cost V 2 bases and J 5 bases, with 15 bases left between them. Germline V gives CDR1 MNHEY, CDR2 SVGAGI. The CDR3 is made up of 15 amino acids. CDR3 region: CASSYQMREAETQYF. The CDR3 DNA sequence: TGTGCCAGCAGTTACCAAATGAGGGAGGCGGAGACCCAGTACTTC.

This clone was counted a single time. The chain couples TRBV19 to TRBJ1-2; maybe TRBD1 (5 bases). Germline V gene sequence: CDR1 LNHDA, CDR2 SQIVND (reference sequence). The V end lost 3 bases, the J end lost 0 bases, and 11 bases lay between the germline ends. The CDR3 has 15 amino acids. DNA of the CDR3: TGTGCCAGTAGTATCCCCGGGGGTGCTAACTATGGCTACACCTTC. It encodes CASSIPGGANYGYTF.

The chain couples TRBV19 to TRBJ1-1; D is undetermined. Trimming stripped 5 bases from V and 1 base from J, with 11 bases between. The length of the CDR3 is 14 residues. The germline CDR1 and CDR2 sequences are LNHDA and SQIVND (reference sequence). CDR3 sequence: CASSPPTANTEAFF. For the CDR3, the DNA is TGTGCCAGTAGTCCCCCAACTGCGAACACTGAAGCTTTCTTT.

The genes are TRBV7-2 and TRBJ2-1; D unresolved. V lost 3 bases and J 1 base, leaving 7 bases between the germline ends. CDR1 and CDR2 (germline): SGHTA, FQGNSA. This CDR3 has 14 residues. The CDR3 region is CASSFVFSYNEQFF. The DNA of the CDR3 is TGTGCCAGCAGCTTTGTATTTTCCTACAATGAGCAGTTCTTC.

The rearrangement links TRBV11-2 to TRBJ1-1, with D hard to call. CDR3 size: 14 residues. The ends were cut back, 5 bases at V and 3 bases at J, with 13 bases in the middle. CDR1 is SGHAT and CDR2 is FQNNGV in the germline V gene. The CDR3 loop reads CASSGHTPYTEAFF. CDR3 DNA sequence: TGTGCCAGCAGCGGCCACACACCTTACACTGAAGCTTTCTTT.

The chain is built from TRBV5-1 and TRBJ2-2, with D uncertain. This CDR3 comprises 16 residues. Between the trimmed V and J ends, which lost 1 base and 0 bases, there was a span of 10 bases. From germline, CDR1 is SGHRS and CDR2 YFSETQ. The CDR3: CASSLTGDANTGELFF. Here the CDR3 DNA reads TGCGCCAGCAGCTTGACGGGTGATGCGAACACCGGGGAGCTGTTTTTT.

The chain recombines TRBV18 with TRBJ1-2; D not resolved. Per the germline V gene, CDR1 is KGHSH and CDR2 is LQKENI. Between the trimmed V and J ends, which lost 6 bases and 1 base, there was a span of 15 bases. The CDR3 is made up of 15 amino acids. The DNA for the CDR3 is TGTGCCAGCTCCCTCTCCCGGCAGGATAACTATGGCTACACCTTC. Protein: CASSLSRQDNYGYTF.

The V call is TRBV11-2, the J call TRBJ2-7; D may be TRBD2 (5 bases). Looked up from germline, CDR1 is SGHAT and CDR2 is FQNNGV. Deletions cut 4 bases from V and 0 bases from J, with 16 bases between. The CDR3 is 16 amino acids. The CDR3 nucleotides are TGTGCCAGCAGCTCCCGTGGGAGACGGAGCTCCTACGAGCAGTACTTC. This codes for CASSSRGRRSSYEQYF.

This chain links TRBV7-2 with TRBJ1-2; TRBD1 matches 7 bases. V shed 8 bases and J 4 bases; nucleotides not matched to a gene: 10. Per the germline V gene, CDR1 is SGHTA and CDR2 is FQGNSA. This CDR3 is built from 14 residues. This CDR3 is CASQDPDRVYGYTF. The CDR3 DNA reads TGTGCCAGCCAAGATCCTGACAGGGTCTATGGCTACACCTTC.

This chain joins TRBV11-2 and TRBJ1-4, with D tentatively TRBD1 (6 bases). This CDR3 is 12 amino acids long. V lost 0 bases, J lost 10 bases, and 6 bases lay in between. From germline, CDR1 is SGHAT and CDR2 FQNNGV. CDR3 in DNA: TGTGCCAGCAGCTTAGAACAGGGAAAACTGTTTTTT. This translates into CASSLEQGKLFF.

The sample holds a few counts of this clone. The chain combines TRBV6-2 or TRBV6-3 with TRBJ1-2, with TRBD1 as a possible D gene (5 bases). The V end was cut by 5 bases, the J end by 2 bases, with 9 bases between. The CDR3 contains 13 residues. Germline CDR1 is MNHEY and CDR2 is SVGEGT. CDR3 protein: CASSTDSNYGYTF. CDR3 sequence (DNA): TGTGCCAGCAGTACCGACAGCAACTATGGCTACACCTTC.

The chain joins TRBV5-6 to TRBJ2-7, with D possibly being TRBD2 (5 bases). Germline V gene lookup returns CDR1 SGHDT and CDR2 YYEEEE. The V gene lost 5 bases and the J gene lost 3 bases, with 15 bases spanning the gap. The CDR3 consists of 14 residues. CDR3 in amino acids: CASSRGPSLYEQYF. In DNA form, the CDR3 reads TGTGCCAGCAGTCGCGGGCCCAGCCTCTACGAGCAGTACTTC.

The chain is built from TRBV3-1 (or the pseudogene TRBV3-2) and TRBJ1-2; D remains unclear. Germline values: CDR1 LGHDT, CDR2 YNNKEL (reference sequence). Between the trimmed V and J ends, which lost 3 bases and 4 bases, there was a span of 12 bases. The CDR3 covers 14 residues. CDR3 amino acids: CASSQWPGCYGYTF. The CDR3 bases are TGTGCCAGCAGCCAGTGGCCCGGGTGCTATGGCTACACCTTC.

This chain connects TRBV30 to TRBJ1-1; D is perhaps TRBD1 (6 bases). There are 14 residues in the CDR3. V gave up 7 bases and J gave up 0 bases, with 15 bases separating them. The germline gives CDR1 GTSNPN, CDR2 SVGIG (reference sequence). The CDR3 DNA is TGTGCCTTGATTTCGGCAGGGGTGAACACTGAAGCTTTCTTT. Encoded protein: CALISAGVNTEAFF.

J is TRBJ1-2 and V is TRBV12-3 or TRBV12-4; 7 bases agree with TRBD1. The CDR3 totals 13 residues. The J segment lost 2 bases and the V segment lost 6 bases, leaving 3 bases of the junction unmatched. The CDR3 here is CASSLGQNYGYTF. CDR3 DNA: TGTGCCAGCAGCCTGGGACAGAACTATGGCTACACCTTC.

V usage is TRBV3-1 (or the pseudogene TRBV3-2) and J usage is TRBJ1-1; D is unresolved. The CDR3 has 14 amino acids. Per the germline V gene, CDR1 is LGHDT and CDR2 is YNNKEL (reference sequence). V gave up 5 bases and J gave up 0 bases, with 10 bases separating them. In DNA form, the CDR3 reads TGTGCCAGCAGCTTAACTATGCTGAACACTGAAGCTTTCTTT. It encodes CASSLTMLNTEAFF.

This chain connects TRBV6-2 or TRBV6-3 to TRBJ1-1, with TRBD1 matching over 10 bases. The CDR3 length is 15 residues. The J segment lost 6 bases and the V segment lost 3 bases, leaving 7 bases of the junction unmatched. Germline values: CDR1 MNHEY, CDR2 SVGEGT. The CDR3 DNA reads TGTGCCAGCAGTTATTGGACAGGGGGAGGCTCTGAAGCTTTCTTT. This sequence encodes CASSYWTGGGSEAFF.

This clone appeared a single time. V usage is TRBV3-1 (or the pseudogene TRBV3-2) and J usage is TRBJ2-1, with D tentatively TRBD2 (5 bases). The CDR3 sequence is 15 residues long. Germline V gene sequence: CDR1 LGHDT, CDR2 YNNKEL (reference sequence). V dropped 1 base and J dropped 4 bases, with 11 bases sitting between them. The CDR3 DNA sequence: TGTGCCAGCAGCCAAGGCGGGTTAGGGTACAATGAGCAGTTCTTC. Its translation is CASSQGGLGYNEQFF.

The chain carries TRBV4-1 and TRBJ1-5; 8 bases are a match to TRBD1. V shed 0 bases and J 5 bases; nucleotides not matched to a gene: 9. The germline V gene has CDR1 MGHRA and CDR2 YSYEKL. CDR3 length: 17 residues. For the CDR3, the DNA is TGCGCCAGCAGCCAAGATGGACAGGGCAGGGGGCATCAGCCCCAGCATTTT. This codes for CASSQDGQGRGHQPQHF.

This chain uses TRBV18 with TRBJ1-4; D may be TRBD1 (5 bases). Germline V gene lookup returns CDR1 KGHSH and CDR2 LQKENI. V was cut by 2 bases and J by 7 bases, with 11 bases left in between. The CDR3 totals 14 residues. The CDR3 loop reads CASSPSGGGEKLFF. For the CDR3, the DNA is TGTGCCAGCTCACCATCGGGGGGTGGTGAAAAACTGTTTTTT.

This chain joins TRBV30 and TRBJ2-2, with D possibly being TRBD2 (5 bases). Germline values: CDR1 GTSNPN, CDR2 SVGIG (reference sequence). The CDR3 is made up of 13 amino acids. V was shortened by 5 bases and J by 0 bases, with 7 bases between the two germline ends. This chain's CDR3 is CAWRGSNTGELFF. The CDR3 DNA follows: TGTGCCTGGCGGGGATCGAACACCGGGGAGCTGTTTTTT.